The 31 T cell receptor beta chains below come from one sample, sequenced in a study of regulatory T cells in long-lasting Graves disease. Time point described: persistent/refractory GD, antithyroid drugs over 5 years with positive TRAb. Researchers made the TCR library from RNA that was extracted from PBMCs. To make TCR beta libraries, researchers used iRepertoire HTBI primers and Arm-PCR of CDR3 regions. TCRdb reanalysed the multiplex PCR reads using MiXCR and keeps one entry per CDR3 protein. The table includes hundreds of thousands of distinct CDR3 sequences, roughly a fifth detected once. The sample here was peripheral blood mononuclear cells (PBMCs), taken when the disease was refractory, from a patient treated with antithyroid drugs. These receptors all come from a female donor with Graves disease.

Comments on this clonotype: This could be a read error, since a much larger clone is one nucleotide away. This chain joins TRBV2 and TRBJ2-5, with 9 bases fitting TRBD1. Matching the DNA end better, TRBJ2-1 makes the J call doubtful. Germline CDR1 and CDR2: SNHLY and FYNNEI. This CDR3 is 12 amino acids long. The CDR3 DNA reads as TGTGCCATCGGGGGACAGGGCCATAAGCAGTTCTTC. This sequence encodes CAIGGQGHKQFF.

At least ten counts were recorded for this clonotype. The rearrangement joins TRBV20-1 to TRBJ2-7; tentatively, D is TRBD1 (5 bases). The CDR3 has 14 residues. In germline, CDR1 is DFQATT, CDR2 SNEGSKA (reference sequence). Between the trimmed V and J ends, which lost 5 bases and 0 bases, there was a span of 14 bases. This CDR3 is CSAPGKYPSYEQYF. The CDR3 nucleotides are TGCAGTGCTCCAGGGAAGTATCCCTCCTACGAGCAGTACTTC.

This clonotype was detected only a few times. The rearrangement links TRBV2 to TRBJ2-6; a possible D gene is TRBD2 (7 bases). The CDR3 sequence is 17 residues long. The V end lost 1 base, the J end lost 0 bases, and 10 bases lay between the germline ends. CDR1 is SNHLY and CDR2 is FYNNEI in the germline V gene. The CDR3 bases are TGTGCCAGCAGTGAAGGGGGGGGGGCCTCTGGGGCCAACGTCCTGACTTTC. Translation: CASSEGGGASGANVLTF.

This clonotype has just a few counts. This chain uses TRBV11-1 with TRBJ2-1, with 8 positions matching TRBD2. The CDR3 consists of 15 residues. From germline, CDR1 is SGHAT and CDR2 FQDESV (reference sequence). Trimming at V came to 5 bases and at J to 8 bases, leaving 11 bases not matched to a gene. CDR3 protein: CASSPPMTSEDEQFF. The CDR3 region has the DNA TGTGCCAGCAGCCCCCCCATGACTAGCGAGGATGAGCAGTTCTTC.

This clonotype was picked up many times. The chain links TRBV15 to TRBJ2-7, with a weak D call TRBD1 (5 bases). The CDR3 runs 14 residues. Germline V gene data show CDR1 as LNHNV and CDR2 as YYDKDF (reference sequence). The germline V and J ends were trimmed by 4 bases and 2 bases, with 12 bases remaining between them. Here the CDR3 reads CATSKSGIPYEQYF. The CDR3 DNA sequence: TGTGCCACCAGCAAGTCAGGGATCCCCTACGAGCAGTACTTC.

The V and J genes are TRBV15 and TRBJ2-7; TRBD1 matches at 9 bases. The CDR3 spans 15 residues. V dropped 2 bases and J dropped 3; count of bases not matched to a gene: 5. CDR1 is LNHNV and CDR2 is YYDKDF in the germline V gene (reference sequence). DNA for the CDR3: TGTGCCACCAGCAGACTAGGGACAGGGAGCTACGAGCAGTACTTC. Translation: CATSRLGTGSYEQYF.

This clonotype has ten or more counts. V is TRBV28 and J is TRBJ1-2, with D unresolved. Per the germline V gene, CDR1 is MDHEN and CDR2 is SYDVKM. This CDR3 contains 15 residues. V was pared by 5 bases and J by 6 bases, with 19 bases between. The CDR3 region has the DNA TGTGCCAGCAGTCCGGATGGAGCGATAATGAATGGCTACACCTTC. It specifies CASSPDGAIMNGYTF.

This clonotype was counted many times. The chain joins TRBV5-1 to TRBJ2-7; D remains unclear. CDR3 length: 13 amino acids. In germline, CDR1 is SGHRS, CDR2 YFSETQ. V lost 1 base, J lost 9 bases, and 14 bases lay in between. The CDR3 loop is CASSLNPQMGQYF. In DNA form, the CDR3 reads TGCGCCAGCAGCTTGAACCCACAGATGGGGCAGTACTTC.

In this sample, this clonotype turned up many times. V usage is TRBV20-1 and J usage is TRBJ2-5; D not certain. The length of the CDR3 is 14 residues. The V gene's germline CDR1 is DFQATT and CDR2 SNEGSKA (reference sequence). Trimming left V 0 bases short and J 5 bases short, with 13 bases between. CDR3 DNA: TGCAGTGCTAGAGATCCCGGGCGGCAGGAGACCCAGTACTTC. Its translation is CSARDPGRQETQYF.

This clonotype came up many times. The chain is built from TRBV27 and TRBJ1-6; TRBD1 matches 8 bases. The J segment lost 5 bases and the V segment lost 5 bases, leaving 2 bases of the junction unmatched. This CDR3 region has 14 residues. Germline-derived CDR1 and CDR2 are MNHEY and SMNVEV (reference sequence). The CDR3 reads CASSATGDNSPLHF. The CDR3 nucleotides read TGTGCCAGCAGTGCGACAGGGGATAATTCACCCCTCCACTTT.

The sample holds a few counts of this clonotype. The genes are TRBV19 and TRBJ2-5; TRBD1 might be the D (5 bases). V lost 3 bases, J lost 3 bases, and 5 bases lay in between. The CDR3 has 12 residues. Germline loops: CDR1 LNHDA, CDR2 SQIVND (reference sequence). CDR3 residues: CASSMTEETQYF. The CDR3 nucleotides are TGTGCCAGTAGTATGACAGAAGAGACCCAGTACTTC.

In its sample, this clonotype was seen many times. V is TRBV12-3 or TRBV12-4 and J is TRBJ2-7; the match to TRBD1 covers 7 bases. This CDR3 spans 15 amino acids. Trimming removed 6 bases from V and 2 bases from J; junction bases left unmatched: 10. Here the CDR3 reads CASRGSRDSPYEQYF. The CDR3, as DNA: TGTGCCAGCAGAGGGAGCCGGGACAGCCCCTACGAGCAGTACTTC.

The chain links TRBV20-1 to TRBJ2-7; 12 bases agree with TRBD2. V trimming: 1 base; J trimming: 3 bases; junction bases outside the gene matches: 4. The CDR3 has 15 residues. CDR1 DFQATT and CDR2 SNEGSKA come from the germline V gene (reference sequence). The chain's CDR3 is CSARGGLAGLYEQYF. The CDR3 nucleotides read TGCAGTGCTAGAGGGGGACTAGCGGGCCTCTACGAGCAGTACTTC.

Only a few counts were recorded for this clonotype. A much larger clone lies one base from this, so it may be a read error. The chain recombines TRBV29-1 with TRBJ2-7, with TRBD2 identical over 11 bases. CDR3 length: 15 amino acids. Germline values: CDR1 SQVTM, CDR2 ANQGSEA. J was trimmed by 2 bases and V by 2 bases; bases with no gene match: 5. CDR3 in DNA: TGCAGCGTTGAACCCCTAGCGGGAGGCACCTACGAGCAGTACTTC. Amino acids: CSVEPLAGGTYEQYF.

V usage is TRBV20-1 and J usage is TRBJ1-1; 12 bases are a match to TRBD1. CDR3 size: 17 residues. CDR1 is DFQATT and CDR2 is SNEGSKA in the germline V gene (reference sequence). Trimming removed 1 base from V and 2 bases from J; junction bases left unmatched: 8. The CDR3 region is CSARGDRGLWGNTEAFF. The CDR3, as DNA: TGCAGTGCTAGAGGGGACAGGGGGCTTTGGGGAAACACTGAAGCTTTCTTT.

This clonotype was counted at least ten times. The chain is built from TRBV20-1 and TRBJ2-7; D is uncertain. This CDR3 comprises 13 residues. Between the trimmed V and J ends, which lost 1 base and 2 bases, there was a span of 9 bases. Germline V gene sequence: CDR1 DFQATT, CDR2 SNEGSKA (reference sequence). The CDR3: CSARGGMAYEQYF. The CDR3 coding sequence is TGCAGTGCTAGAGGAGGCATGGCCTACGAGCAGTACTTC.

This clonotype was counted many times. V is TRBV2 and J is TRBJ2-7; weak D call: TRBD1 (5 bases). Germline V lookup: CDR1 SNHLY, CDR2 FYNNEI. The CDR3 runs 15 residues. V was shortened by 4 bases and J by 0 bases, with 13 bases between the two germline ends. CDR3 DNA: TGTGCCAGCAGTGCGACAGCCTCCCCCTCCTACGAGCAGTACTTC. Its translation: CASSATASPSYEQYF.

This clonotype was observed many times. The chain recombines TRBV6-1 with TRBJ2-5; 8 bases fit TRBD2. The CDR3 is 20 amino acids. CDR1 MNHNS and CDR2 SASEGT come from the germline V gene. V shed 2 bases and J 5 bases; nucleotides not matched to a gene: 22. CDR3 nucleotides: TGTGCCAGCAGTGAACGGCCCGCCGAGACTAGCGCCCTGAGATCGGAGACCCAGTACTTC. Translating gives CASSERPAETSALRSETQYF.

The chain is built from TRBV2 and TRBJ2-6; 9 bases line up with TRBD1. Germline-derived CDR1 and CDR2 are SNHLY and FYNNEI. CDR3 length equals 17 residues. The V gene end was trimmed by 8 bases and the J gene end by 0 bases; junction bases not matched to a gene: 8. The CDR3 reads CASGGPGQGSGANVLTF. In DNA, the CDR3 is TGTGCCAGCGGTGGCCCGGGACAGGGCTCTGGGGCCAACGTCCTGACTTTC.

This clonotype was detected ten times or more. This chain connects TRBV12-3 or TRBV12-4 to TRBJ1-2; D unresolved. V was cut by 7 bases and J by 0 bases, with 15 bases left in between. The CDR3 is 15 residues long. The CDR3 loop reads CASTNLHLTNYGYTF. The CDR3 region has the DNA TGTGCCAGCACCAACTTACATCTTACTAACTATGGCTACACCTTC.

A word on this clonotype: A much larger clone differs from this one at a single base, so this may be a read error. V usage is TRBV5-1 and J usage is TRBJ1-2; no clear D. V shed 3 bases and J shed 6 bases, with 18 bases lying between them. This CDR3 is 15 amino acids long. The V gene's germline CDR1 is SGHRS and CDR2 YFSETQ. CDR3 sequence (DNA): TGCGCCAGCAGCTCGGCCTCTGCGGGGTTGGATGGCTACACCTTC. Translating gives CASSSASAGLDGYTF.

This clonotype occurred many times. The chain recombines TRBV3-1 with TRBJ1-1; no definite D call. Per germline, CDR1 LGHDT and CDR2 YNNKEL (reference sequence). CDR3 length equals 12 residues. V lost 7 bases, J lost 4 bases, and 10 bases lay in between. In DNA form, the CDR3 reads TGTGCCAGCACCCGACGGGGCACTGAAGCTTTCTTT. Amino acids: CASTRRGTEAFF.

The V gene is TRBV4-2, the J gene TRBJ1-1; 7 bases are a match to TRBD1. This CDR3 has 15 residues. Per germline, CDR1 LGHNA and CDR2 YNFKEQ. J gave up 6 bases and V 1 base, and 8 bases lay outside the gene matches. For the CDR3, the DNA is TGTGCCAGCAGCCAAGCAGACAGGGACTTGGCTGAAGCTTTCTTT. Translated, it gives CASSQADRDLAEAFF.

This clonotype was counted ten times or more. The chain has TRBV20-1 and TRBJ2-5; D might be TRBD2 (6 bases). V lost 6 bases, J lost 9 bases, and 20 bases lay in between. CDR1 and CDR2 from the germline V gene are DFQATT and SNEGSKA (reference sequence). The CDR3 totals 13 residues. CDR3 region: CSATTRLVGPQYF. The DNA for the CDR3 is TGCAGTGCCACTACCAGACTAGTTGGTCCCCAGTACTTC.

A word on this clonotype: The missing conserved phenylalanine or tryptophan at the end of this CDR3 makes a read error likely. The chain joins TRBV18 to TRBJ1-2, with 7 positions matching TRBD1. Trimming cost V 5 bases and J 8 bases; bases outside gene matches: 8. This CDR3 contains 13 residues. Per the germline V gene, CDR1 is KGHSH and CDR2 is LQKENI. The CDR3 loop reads CASSARTGGGYTS. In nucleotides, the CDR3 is TGTGCCAGCTCAGCGAGGACAGGTGGCGGCTACACCTCC.

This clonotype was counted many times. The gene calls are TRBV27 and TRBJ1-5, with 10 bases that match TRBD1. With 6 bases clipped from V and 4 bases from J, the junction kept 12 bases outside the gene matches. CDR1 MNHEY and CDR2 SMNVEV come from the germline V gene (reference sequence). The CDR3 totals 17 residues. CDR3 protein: CASRGTGALASNQPQHF. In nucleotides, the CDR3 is TGTGCCAGCAGAGGGACAGGGGCTCTAGCCTCAAATCAGCCCCAGCATTTT.

The chain's CDR3 is CASSIGVSGELFF. DNA of the CDR3: TGTGCCAGTAGTATCGGGGTCTCGGGGGAGCTGTTTTTT. This chain uses TRBV19 with TRBJ2-2; D perhaps matches TRBD2 (5 bases). The CDR3 sequence is 13 residues long. Germline assignment: CDR1 LNHDA and CDR2 SQIVND (reference sequence). The germline V and J ends were trimmed by 3 bases and 8 bases, with 10 bases remaining between them.

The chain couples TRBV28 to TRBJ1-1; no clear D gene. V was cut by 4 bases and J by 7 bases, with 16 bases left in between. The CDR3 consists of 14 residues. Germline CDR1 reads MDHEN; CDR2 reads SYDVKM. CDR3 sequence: CASSSPSRLGEAFF. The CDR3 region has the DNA TGTGCCAGCAGTTCGCCAAGTAGACTGGGTGAAGCTTTCTTT.

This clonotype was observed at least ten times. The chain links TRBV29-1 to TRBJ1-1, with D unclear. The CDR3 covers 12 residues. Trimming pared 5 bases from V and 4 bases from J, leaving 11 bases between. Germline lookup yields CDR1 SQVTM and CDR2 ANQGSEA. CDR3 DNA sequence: TGCAGCGTTCTGCCCGGTGGCACTGAAGCTTTCTTT. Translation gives CSVLPGGTEAFF.

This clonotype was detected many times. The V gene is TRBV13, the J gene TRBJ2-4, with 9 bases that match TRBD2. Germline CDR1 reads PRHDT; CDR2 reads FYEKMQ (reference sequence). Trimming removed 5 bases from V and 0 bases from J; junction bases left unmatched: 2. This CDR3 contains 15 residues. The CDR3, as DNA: TGTGCCAGCAGCCCACTAGCGGGAGCCAAAAACATTCAGTACTTC. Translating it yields CASSPLAGAKNIQYF.

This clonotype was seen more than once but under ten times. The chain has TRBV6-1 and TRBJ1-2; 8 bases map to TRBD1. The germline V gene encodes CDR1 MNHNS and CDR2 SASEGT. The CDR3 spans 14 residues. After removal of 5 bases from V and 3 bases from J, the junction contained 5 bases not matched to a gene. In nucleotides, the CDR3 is TGTGCCAGCAGTAACAGGGGGGCCGACTATGGCTACACCTTC. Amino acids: CASSNRGADYGYTF.